The rows below give T cell receptor beta chains drawn from one sample of a study of T cell responses to AZD1222 COVID-19 vaccine. TCRdb's table, derived via immunoSEQ multiplex PCR, lists solely in-frame clones and lacks some. The sample lists about 120,000 clones; 85% to 90% were seen once. Sequences were derived from peripheral blood, sampled on day 0 of AZD1222 vaccination. All receptors derive from an adult in good health. Both conserved end residues are part of each CDR3. Each record gives: clone size, J gene, D gene, V gene, CDR3 protein, CDR3 DNA. D genes are given only for firm matches. Clone size, where shown, is once, few, many, or a class for clones that have expanded.

size: .
J: TRBJ2-3
D: TRBD2
V: TRBV12-5
CDR3: CASGLPPGASGRAGDTQYF
DNA: TGTGCTAGTGGTTTGCCCCCAGGCGCTAGCGGGAGGGCGGGAGATACGCAGTATTTT

size: .
J: TRBJ2-7
D: .
V: TRBV28
CDR3: CASSLLNYEQYF
DNA: TGTGCCAGCAGTTTATTGAACTACGAGCAGTACTTC

size: .
J: TRBJ2-1
D: .
V: TRBV10-3
CDR3: CAISSGPRGQFF
DNA: TGTGCCATCAGTTCGGGCCCCAGGGGGCAGTTCTTC

size: .
J: TRBJ1-5
D: TRBD1
V: TRBV12-3/TRBV12-4
CDR3: CASRHRQGQPQHF
DNA: TGTGCCAGCAGGCATCGACAGGGTCAGCCCCAGCATTTT

size: .
J: TRBJ1-1
D: .
V: TRBV18
CDR3: CASSPAAMNTEAFF
DNA: TGTGCCAGCTCCCCGGCTGCTATGAACACTGAAGCTTTCTTT

size: .
J: TRBJ2-2
D: TRBD2
V: TRBV2
CDR3: CASRRDRLSGRITGELFF
DNA: TGTGCCAGCAGAAGGGACAGACTTAGCGGGAGAATAACCGGGGAGCTGTTTTTT

size: .
J: TRBJ2-7
D: TRBD2
V: TRBV18
CDR3: CASSPRDYLYEQYF
DNA: TGTGCCAGCTCACCCCGGGACTATCTCTACGAGCAGTACTTC

size: .
J: TRBJ2-7
D: TRBD2
V: TRBV6-5
CDR3: CASSPQAGGYEQYF
DNA: TGTGCCAGCAGTCCCCAGGCGGGGGGCTACGAGCAGTACTTC

size: once
J: TRBJ2-6
D: .
V: TRBV5-6
CDR3: CASSFRATGANVLTF
DNA: TGTGCCAGCAGCTTCAGGGCTACAGGGGCCAACGTCCTGACTTTC

size: .
J: TRBJ2-2
D: TRBD2
V: TRBV15
CDR3: CATSSRSGLAGAGGELFF
DNA: TGTGCCACCAGCAGCAGATCGGGACTAGCGGGGGCAGGGGGGGAGCTGTTTTTT

size: .
J: TRBJ2-5
D: .
V: TRBV7-9
CDR3: CASSLEAETQYF
DNA: TGTGCCAGCAGCTTAGAGGCGGAGACCCAGTACTTC

size: .
J: TRBJ1-1
D: .
V: TRBV7-9
CDR3: CASSLVQGPNTEAFF
DNA: TGTGCCAGCAGCTTAGTGCAGGGGCCGAACACTGAAGCTTTCTTT

size: .
J: TRBJ2-5
D: .
V: TRBV5-1
CDR3: CASSLGRTLQETQYF
DNA: TGCGCCAGCAGCTTGGGCAGGACTCTTCAAGAGACCCAGTACTTC

size: .
J: TRBJ2-2
D: .
V: TRBV7-9
CDR3: CASRGTDTGELFF
DNA: TGTGCCAGCAGAGGGACGGACACCGGGGAGCTGTTTTTT

size: .
J: TRBJ2-5
D: .
V: TRBV11-2
CDR3: CASSPHGVDQETQYF
DNA: TGTGCCAGCAGCCCCCATGGGGTTGATCAAGAGACCCAGTACTTC

size: .
J: TRBJ2-7
D: .
V: TRBV28
CDR3: CASSLKKYEQYF
DNA: TGTGCCAGCAGTTTAAAAAAGTACGAGCAGTACTTC

size: .
J: TRBJ2-7
D: TRBD2
V: TRBV6-5
CDR3: CASSYSREGLYEQYF
DNA: TGTGCCAGCAGTTACTCGCGGGAGGGCCTCTACGAGCAGTACTTC

size: once
J: TRBJ1-5
D: .
V: TRBV9
CDR3: CASSALDSYQPQHF
DNA: TGTGCCAGCAGCGCCCTAGACAGCTATCAGCCCCAGCATTTT

size: .
J: TRBJ1-3
D: .
V: TRBV6-2/TRBV6-3
CDR3: CASSYGDVGNTIYF
DNA: TGTGCCAGCAGTTACGGGGACGTTGGAAACACCATATATTTT

size: .
J: TRBJ2-7
D: .
V: TRBV21-1
CDR3: CASSHRGRLAGDQRYF
DNA: TGTGCCAGCAGCCACCGCGGTAGACTAGCGGGAGATCAGCGGTACTTC

size: .
J: TRBJ2-2
D: .
V: TRBV5-5
CDR3: CASSLSGDSTGELFF
DNA: TGTGCCAGCAGCTTGTCGGGAGACTCCACCGGGGAGCTGTTTTTT

size: .
J: TRBJ1-6
D: .
V: TRBV13
CDR3: CASSFPAEGNSPLHF
DNA: TGTGCCAGCAGCTTCCCGGCGGAGGGTAATTCACCCCTCCACTTT

size: .
J: TRBJ2-7
D: TRBD1
V: TRBV6-5
CDR3: CASRRRLQGAYEQYF
DNA: TGTGCCAGCAGGAGAAGGCTTCAGGGGGCCTACGAGCAGTACTTC

size: .
J: TRBJ2-3
D: TRBD2
V: TRBV7-8
CDR3: CASSLGTSGRTDTQYF
DNA: TGTGCCAGCAGCCTTGGGACTAGCGGGCGCACAGATACGCAGTATTTT

size: .
J: TRBJ2-2
D: .
V: TRBV7-6
CDR3: CASRAGTRNTGELFF
DNA: TGTGCCAGCAGGGCCGGGACACGGAACACCGGGGAGCTGTTTTTT

size: few
J: TRBJ1-2
D: TRBD1
V: TRBV3-1/TRBV3-2
CDR3: CASSRDSGKLAANYGYTF
DNA: TGTGCCAGCAGCCGGGACAGCGGGAAACTTGCAGCTAACTATGGCTACACCTTC

size: .
J: TRBJ2-7
D: .
V: TRBV6-5
CDR3: CAGSAGVNEQYF
DNA: TGTGCCGGCTCAGCAGGGGTCAACGAGCAGTACTTC

size: once
J: TRBJ2-2
D: TRBD2
V: TRBV3-1/TRBV3-2
CDR3: CASSQASGGAGTGELFF
DNA: TGTGCCAGCAGCCAAGCGAGCGGGGGGGCGGGCACCGGGGAGCTGTTTTTT

size: .
J: TRBJ1-1
D: .
V: TRBV7-2
CDR3: CASSWGRRNTEAFF
DNA: TGTGCCAGCAGCTGGGGCAGGCGGAACACTGAAGCTTTCTTT

size: .
J: TRBJ1-1
D: .
V: TRBV6-5
CDR3: CASSPQGFRTEAFF
DNA: TGTGCCAGCAGTCCCCAGGGATTTCGGACTGAAGCTTTCTTT